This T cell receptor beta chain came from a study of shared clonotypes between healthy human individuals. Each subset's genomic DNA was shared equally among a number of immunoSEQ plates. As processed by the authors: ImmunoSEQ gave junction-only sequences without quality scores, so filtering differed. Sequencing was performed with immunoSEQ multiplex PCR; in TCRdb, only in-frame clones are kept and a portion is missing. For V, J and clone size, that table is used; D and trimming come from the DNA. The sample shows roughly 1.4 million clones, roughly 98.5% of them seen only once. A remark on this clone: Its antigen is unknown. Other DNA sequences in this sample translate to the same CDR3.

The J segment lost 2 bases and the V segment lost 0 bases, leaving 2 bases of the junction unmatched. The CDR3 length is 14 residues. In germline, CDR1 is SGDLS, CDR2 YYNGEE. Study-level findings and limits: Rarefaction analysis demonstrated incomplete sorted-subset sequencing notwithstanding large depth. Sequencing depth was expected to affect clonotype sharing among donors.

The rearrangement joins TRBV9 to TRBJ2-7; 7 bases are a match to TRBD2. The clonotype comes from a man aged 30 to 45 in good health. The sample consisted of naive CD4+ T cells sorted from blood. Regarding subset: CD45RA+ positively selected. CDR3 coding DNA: TGTGCCAGCAGCGTAGAAGCGGGACCCTACGAGCAGTACTTC. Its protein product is CASSVEAGPYEQYF.